This T cell receptor beta chain was found in a study of blood T cell repertoires in COVID-19. Turning to the study itself: PBMCs, B-cell-depleted T cells, or T cells provided the cDNA or gDNA that made up the material.

This clone was counted once. Study processing details: Quantification of nucleated cells was approximated via reference gene primer amplification. Sequencing was performed with immunoSEQ multiplex PCR; in TCRdb, only in-frame clones are kept and a portion is missing. V and J calls and clone size are copied from that table; D and trimming were computed from the DNA. The sample shows 52,000 or so clones, about 83% of them seen only once. V was cut by 5 bases and J by 6 bases, with 17 bases left in between. The CDR3 spans 14 residues. Germline CDR1 is MGHDK and CDR2 is SYGVNS. This clonotype was obtained from a man between 40 and 49 years old with acute or convalescent COVID-19. The sequencing sample was made of peripheral blood. The J gene is TRBJ2-7, the V gene TRBV25-1; D perhaps matches TRBD1 (5 bases). CDR3 nucleotide sequence: TGTGCCAGCAGTTTAGGACACCGAGGTAGCGAGCAGTACGTC. This sequence encodes CASSLGHRGSEQYV.